The next 14 T cell receptor beta chains were all read from a single sample in a study of shared clonotypes between healthy human individuals (dated by TCRdb to the early 2020s). Library preparation employed the immunoSEQ multiplex PCR assay. TCRdb provides this immuneACCESS table in a form limited to in-frame rearrangements. Some clones are lacking; in checked studies, under half of them reflect an unresolved V gene, and why the rest are absent is not known. Within this sample are about 480,000 clones, with 60% to 80% of them counted one time only. Of the sample, approximately 12% is held by the ten largest clones. The sample taken for sequencing was PBMCs. All receptors derive from a middle-aged woman in good health. Some clones in this sample may be carry-over from other donors' samples.

The chain has TRBV29-1 and TRBJ1-5; the match to TRBD1 covers 11 bases. V shed 4 bases, J shed 5 bases, and the junction held 1 base outside the gene matches. There are 13 residues in the CDR3. Germline CDR1 is SQVTM and CDR2 is ANQGSEA. This CDR3 reads CSVAGQGDQPQHF. For the CDR3, the DNA is TGCAGCGTTGCGGGACAGGGGGATCAGCCCCAGCATTTT.

Remarks on this clone: Other DNA sequences of this sample code for an identical CDR3. The chain has TRBV28 and TRBJ1-2; a weak D match, TRBD1 (6 bases). The germline CDR1 and CDR2 sequences are MDHEN and SYDVKM. The CDR3 contains 12 residues. Trimming shortened V by 4 bases and J by 5 bases, and 8 bases separated the two germline ends. The CDR3 DNA sequence: TGTGCCAGCAGTTCCGACAGGTATGGCTACACCTTC. It translates to CASSSDRYGYTF.

V usage is TRBV7-2 and J usage is TRBJ2-1; 7 nucleotides agree with TRBD2. Germline CDR1 is SGHTA and CDR2 is FQGNSA. CDR3 length: 14 residues. V dropped 0 bases and J dropped 9; count of bases not matched to a gene: 5. The CDR3 reads CASSLAGGPFEQFF. In DNA form, the CDR3 reads TGTGCCAGCAGCTTAGCGGGAGGGCCATTTGAGCAGTTCTTC.

This clone has more than one count but fewer than ten. This sequence joins TRBV9 and TRBJ1-1, with D perhaps TRBD1 (6 bases). This CDR3 contains 18 residues. Germline V gene sequence: CDR1 SGDLS, CDR2 YYNGEE. V was pared by 4 bases and J by 4 bases, with 26 bases between. This CDR3 is CASSPRRGISGSSTEAFF. The CDR3, as DNA: TGTGCCAGCAGCCCCCGTAGGGGGATCAGCGGCTCTAGCACTGAAGCTTTCTTT.

The rearrangement links TRBV6-1 to TRBJ2-2; 7 bases are a match to TRBD1. This CDR3 is built from 14 residues. Trimming took 7 bases from V and 1 from J; bases not matched to a gene: 3. Germline V gene data show CDR1 as MNHNS and CDR2 as SASEGT. CDR3 loop: CASTGTVNTGELFF. The CDR3 coding sequence is TGTGCCAGCACCGGGACAGTGAACACCGGGGAGCTGTTTTTT.

The chain combines TRBV25-1 with TRBJ2-7; D ambiguous. This CDR3 has 15 amino acids. V dropped 1 base and J dropped 4 bases, with 14 bases sitting between them. CDR1 is MGHDK and CDR2 is SYGVNS in the germline V gene. The CDR3 DNA reads as TGTGCCAGCAGTGAATTTTCTCCACCAAATTACGAGCAGTACTTC. This encodes CASSEFSPPNYEQYF.

This chain links TRBV18 with TRBJ2-5, with no clear D. V shed 0 bases and J shed 1 base, with 9 bases lying between them. CDR3 length: 15 residues. Germline CDR1 KGHSH, CDR2 LQKENI. CDR3 loop: CASSPPSTFQETQYF. CDR3 sequence (DNA): TGTGCCAGCTCACCACCGTCGACGTTCCAAGAGACCCAGTACTTC.

The genes are TRBV27 and TRBJ2-1; 9 bases are shared with TRBD2. This CDR3 has 16 amino acids. The germline gives CDR1 MNHEY, CDR2 SMNVEV (reference sequence). V was pared by 0 bases and J by 3 bases, with 3 bases of the junction left unmatched. The DNA of the CDR3 is TGTGCCAGCAGTTTATCGGCGGGAGGGTACTACAATGAGCAGTTCTTC. Its protein is CASSLSAGGYYNEQFF.

Only a few counts were recorded for this clone. The chain is built from TRBV28 and TRBJ1-2; TRBD1 agrees at 9 bases. J gave up 5 bases and V 5 bases, and 6 bases lay outside the gene matches. This CDR3 has 14 residues. Germline assignment: CDR1 MDHEN and CDR2 SYDVKM. This chain's CDR3 is CASSKQGARYGYTF. For the CDR3, the DNA is TGTGCCAGCAGTAAACAGGGGGCGCGTTATGGCTACACCTTC.

The V gene is TRBV9, the J gene TRBJ2-2; D is possibly TRBD1 (6 bases). This CDR3 is 14 amino acids long. V was cut by 3 bases and J by 5 bases, with 11 bases left in between. The germline V gene has CDR1 SGDLS and CDR2 YYNGEE. The CDR3 DNA is TGTGCCAGCAGCGAACAGGGTCGGACCGGGGAGCTGTTTTTT. It encodes CASSEQGRTGELFF.

This rearrangement joins TRBV28 to TRBJ1-1, with TRBD1 as a possible D gene (6 bases). The CDR3 runs to 16 residues. The ends were cut back, 5 bases at V and 1 base at J, with 17 bases in the middle. Germline loops: CDR1 MDHEN, CDR2 SYDVKM. The CDR3 DNA sequence: TGTGCCAGCAGTGCGGCGATGGGACAATCGAACACTGAAGCTTTCTTT. It codes for CASSAAMGQSNTEAFF.

The rearrangement links TRBV5-5 to TRBJ1-1; D not certain. The CDR3 extends over 16 amino acids. Trimming removed 6 bases at V and 3 bases at J, with 21 bases between. CDR1 and CDR2 (germline): SGHKS, YYEKEE (reference sequence). CDR3 sequence reads: CASTPWERFRDTEAFF. The CDR3 DNA reads as TGTGCCAGCACCCCCTGGGAGAGGTTCAGAGACACTGAAGCTTTCTTT.

The chain employs TRBV27 and TRBJ2-7; TRBD2 matches at 8 bases. This CDR3 comprises 15 residues. V was pared by 5 bases and J by 0 bases, with 6 bases of the junction left unmatched. Germline CDR1 and CDR2: MNHEY and SMNVEV (reference sequence). The CDR3 nucleotides are TGTGCCAGCAGTCCGGGACTAGGGAGCTCCTACGAGCAGTACTTC. Translation: CASSPGLGSSYEQYF.

V and J are TRBV7-8 and TRBJ1-1; D remains ambiguous. The CDR3 contains 13 residues. Trimming removed 0 bases at V and 5 bases at J, with 7 bases between. Germline CDR1 reads SGHVS; CDR2 reads FQNEAQ. CDR3: CASSLALRTEAFF. The CDR3 DNA reads TGTGCCAGCAGCTTAGCGCTCAGGACTGAAGCTTTCTTT.